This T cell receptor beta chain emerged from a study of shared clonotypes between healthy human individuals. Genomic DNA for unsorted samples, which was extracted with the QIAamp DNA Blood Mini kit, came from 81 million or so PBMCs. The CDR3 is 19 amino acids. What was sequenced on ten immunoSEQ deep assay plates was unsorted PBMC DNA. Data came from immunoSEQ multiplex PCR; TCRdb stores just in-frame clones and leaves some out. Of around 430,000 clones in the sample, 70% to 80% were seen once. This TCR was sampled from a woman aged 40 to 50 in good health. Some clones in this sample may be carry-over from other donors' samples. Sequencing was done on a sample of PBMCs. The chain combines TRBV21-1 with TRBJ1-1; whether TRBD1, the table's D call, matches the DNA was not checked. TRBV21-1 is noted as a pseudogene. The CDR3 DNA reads TGTGCCAGCAGCAAAGCGGAGGCCCCGGGACAGGGGGCGAGTACTGAAGCTTTCTTT. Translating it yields CASSKAEAPGQGASTEAFF.